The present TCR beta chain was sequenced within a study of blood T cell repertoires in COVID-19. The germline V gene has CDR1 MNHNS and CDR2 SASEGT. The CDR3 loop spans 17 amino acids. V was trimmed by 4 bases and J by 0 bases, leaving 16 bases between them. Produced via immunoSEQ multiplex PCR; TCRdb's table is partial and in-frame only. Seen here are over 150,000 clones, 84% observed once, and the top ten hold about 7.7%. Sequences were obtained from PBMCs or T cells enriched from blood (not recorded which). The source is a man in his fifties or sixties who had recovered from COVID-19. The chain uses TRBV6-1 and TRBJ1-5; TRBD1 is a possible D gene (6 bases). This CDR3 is CASSGSGQLSSNQPQHF. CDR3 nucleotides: TGTGCCAGCAGTGGTAGTGGACAGCTCTCTAGCAATCAGCCCCAGCATTTT.